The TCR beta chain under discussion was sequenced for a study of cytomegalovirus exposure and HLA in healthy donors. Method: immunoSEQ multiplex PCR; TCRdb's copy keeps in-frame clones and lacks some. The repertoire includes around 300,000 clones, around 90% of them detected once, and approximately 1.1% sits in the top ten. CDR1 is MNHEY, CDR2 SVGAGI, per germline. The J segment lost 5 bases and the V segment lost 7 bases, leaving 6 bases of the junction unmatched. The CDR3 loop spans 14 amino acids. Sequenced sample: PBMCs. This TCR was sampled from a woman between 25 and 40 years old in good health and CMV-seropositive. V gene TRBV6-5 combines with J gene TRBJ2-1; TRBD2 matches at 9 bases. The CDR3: CASTIAGADNEQFF. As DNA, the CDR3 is TGTGCCAGCACCATAGCGGGAGCAGACAATGAGCAGTTCTTC.